A selection of T cell receptor beta chains follows, all from one sample in a study of CD8+ T cells in alopecia areata. This table comes from immunoSEQ multiplex PCR, and its TCRdb copy is limited to in-frame clones, with some not included. The profile shows more than 90,000 clones, less than 75% of them singletons. The sequenced sample was CD8+ T cells sorted from blood, obtained at week 24, from a patient treated with tofacitinib. These TCRs come from a human donor with alopecia areata. The CDR3 runs from the conserved cysteine through the conserved F or W. The D gene is left open where the match is weak. The size field is filled for only some rows; it gives once, few, many or a size class.

D gene | J gene | clone size | V gene | CDR3 protein | CDR3 DNA
- | TRBJ2-2 | few | TRBV29-1 | CSVDRDTGELFF | TGCAGCGTTGACAGGGACACCGGGGAGCTGTTTTTT
- | TRBJ1-5 | few | TRBV6-5 | CASSYTRGSNQPQHF | TGTGCCAGCAGTTACACTCGGGGGAGCAATCAGCCCCAGCATTTT
- | TRBJ2-5 | few | TRBV27 | CASSLGGTQETQYF | TGTGCCAGCAGTTTAGGAGGAACCCAAGAGACCCAGTACTTC
- | TRBJ1-5 | - | TRBV13 | CASSPGNNQPQHF | TGTGCCAGCAGCCCGGGGAACAATCAGCCCCAGCATTTT
- | TRBJ1-5 | - | TRBV6-5 | CASSYAGTGEWPQHF | TGTGCCAGCAGTTACGCCGGGACCGGGGAGTGGCCCCAGCATTTT
- | TRBJ2-1 | once | TRBV7-9 | CASSLGQVPYNEQFF | TGTGCCAGCAGCTTAGGGCAGGTACCTTACAATGAGCAGTTCTTC
- | TRBJ2-5 | few | TRBV4-1 | CASSQDRGEETQYF | TGCGCCAGCAGCCAAGATCGCGGGGAGGAGACCCAGTACTTC
- | TRBJ1-1 | once | TRBV6-5 | CASSYSENTEAFF | TGTGCCAGCAGTTACTCCGAGAACACTGAAGCTTTCTTT
- | TRBJ2-2 | - | TRBV30 | CAWSEGGELFF | TGTGCCTGGAGTGAGGGCGGGGAGCTGTTTTTT
TRBD2 | TRBJ2-7 | - | TRBV5-4 | CASSPGTSDEQYF | TGTGCCAGCAGCCCCGGGACTAGCGACGAGCAGTACTTC
- | TRBJ2-2 | - | TRBV14 | CASSQDGDTGELFF | TGTGCCAGCAGCCAAGATGGGGACACCGGGGAGCTGTTTTTT
- | TRBJ2-3 | - | TRBV19 | CASSIDREDTQYF | TGTGCCAGTAGTATAGATCGAGAAGATACGCAGTATTTT
- | TRBJ2-5 | - | TRBV27 | CASSLSSVRETQYF | TGTGCCAGCAGTTTATCATCCGTGCGAGAGACCCAGTACTTC
- | TRBJ1-5 | - | TRBV2 | CASSVAESNQPQHF | TGTGCCAGCAGTGTGGCGGAAAGCAATCAGCCCCAGCATTTT
- | TRBJ2-1 | - | TRBV5-1 | CASSFMPGWVQFF | TGCGCCAGCAGCTTCATGCCTGGCTGGGTGCAGTTCTTC
- | TRBJ1-1 | - | TRBV7-2 | CASSLTSSLLAEAFF | TGTGCCAGCAGCTTAACCTCGTCGCTGTTAGCTGAAGCTTTCTTT
- | TRBJ2-5 | few | TRBV5-1 | CASSLGDGQETQYF | TGCGCCAGCAGCTTGGGGGACGGACAAGAGACCCAGTACTTC
- | TRBJ1-2 | once | TRBV19 | CASSILLDVEGNYGYTF | TGTGCCAGTAGTATCCTACTTGACGTGGAGGGGAACTATGGCTACACCTTC
- | TRBJ2-5 | - | TRBV18 | CASSPLSMGRGVETQYF | TGTGCCAGCTCACCACTGTCTATGGGCAGGGGCGTGGAGACCCAGTACTTC
- | TRBJ2-3 | few | TRBV27 | CASSLREPSTDTQYF | TGTGCCAGCAGTTTAAGGGAGCCGTCCACAGATACGCAGTATTTT
- | TRBJ1-5 | - | TRBV30 | CAWSVLENQPQHF | TGTGCCTGGAGTGTACTTGAGAATCAGCCCCAGCATTTT
- | TRBJ2-5 | - | TRBV11-2 | CASSPGSQETQYF | TGTGCCAGCAGCCCCGGCTCCCAAGAGACCCAGTACTTC
- | TRBJ1-5 | - | TRBV10-3 | CAISESRVSNQPQHF | TGTGCCATCAGTGAGTCGAGGGTCAGCAATCAGCCCCAGCATTTT
- | TRBJ1-2 | - | TRBV27 | CASSSGYGYTF | TGTGCCAGCAGTTCGGGGTATGGCTACACCTTC
- | TRBJ2-5 | few | TRBV27 | CASSFLGAGETQYF | TGTGCCAGCTCCTTTTTGGGGGCCGGGGAGACCCAGTACTTC